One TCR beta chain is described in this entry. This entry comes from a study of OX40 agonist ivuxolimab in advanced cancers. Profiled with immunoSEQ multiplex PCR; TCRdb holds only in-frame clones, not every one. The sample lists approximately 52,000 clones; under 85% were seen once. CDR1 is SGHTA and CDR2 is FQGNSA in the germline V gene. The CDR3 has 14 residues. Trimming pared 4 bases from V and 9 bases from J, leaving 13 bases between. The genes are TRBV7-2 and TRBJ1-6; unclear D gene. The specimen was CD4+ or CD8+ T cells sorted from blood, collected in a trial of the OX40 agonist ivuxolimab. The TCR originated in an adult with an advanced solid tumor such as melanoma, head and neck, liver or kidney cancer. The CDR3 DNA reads TGTGCCAGCAGCTCCGGACGATCTACTTCACCCCTCCACTTT. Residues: CASSSGRSTSPLHF.